The next 3 T cell receptor beta chains were all read from a single sample in a study of blood T cell repertoires in COVID-19. The table came from immunoSEQ multiplex PCR; TCRdb's copy has only in-frame clones and leaves some out. The sample carries around 140,000 clones, 86% recorded once. Material: peripheral blood. These receptor sequences come from a woman aged 55-69 years with acute or convalescent COVID-19.

The V and J genes are TRBV9 and TRBJ1-6, with D possibly matching TRBD1 (6 bases). V dropped 4 bases and J dropped 7 bases, with 15 bases sitting between them. The CDR3 is 15 amino acids. Germline CDR1 SGDLS, CDR2 YYNGEE. The CDR3 nucleotides read TGTGCCAGCAGCAACCAGGGGAGGGGGAATTCACCCCTCCACTTT. This encodes CASSNQGRGNSPLHF.

The chain links TRBV9 to TRBJ1-2; D may be TRBD1 (5 bases). Germline V gene data show CDR1 as SGDLS and CDR2 as YYNGEE. V gave up 0 bases and J gave up 4 bases, with 10 bases separating them. The CDR3 covers 14 residues. CDR3 sequence (DNA): TGTGCCAGCAGCGTAGCCGGGGGTTCCTATGGCTACACCTTC. Translation: CASSVAGGSYGYTF. The variable domain in full, with the rest retrieved from reference TRBV9 and TRBJ1-2, is DSGVTQTPKHLITATGQRVTLRCSPRSGDLSVYWYQQSLDQGLQFLIQYYNGEERAKGNILERFSAQQFPDLHSELNLSSLELGDSALYFCASSVAGGSYGYTFGSGTRLTVV.

This rearrangement joins TRBV7-9 to TRBJ1-1; D uncertain. V lost 5 bases, J lost 4 bases, and 26 bases lay in between. There are 18 residues in the CDR3. The germline gives CDR1 SEHNR, CDR2 FQNEAQ (reference sequence). The CDR3 coding sequence is TGTGCCAGCAGCAATCCCTCGGGGTGGGGTGGCGGTGGCACTGAAGCTTTCTTT. The encoded protein is CASSNPSGWGGGGTEAFF.